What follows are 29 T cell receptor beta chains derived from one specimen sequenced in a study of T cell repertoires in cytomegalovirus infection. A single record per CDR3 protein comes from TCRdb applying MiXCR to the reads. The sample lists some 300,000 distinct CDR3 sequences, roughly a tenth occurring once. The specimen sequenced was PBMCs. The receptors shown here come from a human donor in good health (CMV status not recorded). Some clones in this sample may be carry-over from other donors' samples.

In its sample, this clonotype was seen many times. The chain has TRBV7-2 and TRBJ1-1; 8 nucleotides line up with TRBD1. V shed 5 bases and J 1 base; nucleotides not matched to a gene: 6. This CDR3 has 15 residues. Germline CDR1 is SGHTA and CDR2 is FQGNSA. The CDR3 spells CASSIRQGRNTEAFF. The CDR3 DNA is TGTGCCAGCAGCATCCGACAGGGGAGGAACACTGAAGCTTTCTTT. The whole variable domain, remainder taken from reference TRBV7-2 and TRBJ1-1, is GAGVSQSPSNKVTEKGKDVELRCDPISGHTALYWYRQSLGQGLEFLIYFQGNSAPDKSGLPSDRFSAERTGGSVSTLTIQRTQQEDSAVYLCASSIRQGRNTEAFFGQGTRLTVV.

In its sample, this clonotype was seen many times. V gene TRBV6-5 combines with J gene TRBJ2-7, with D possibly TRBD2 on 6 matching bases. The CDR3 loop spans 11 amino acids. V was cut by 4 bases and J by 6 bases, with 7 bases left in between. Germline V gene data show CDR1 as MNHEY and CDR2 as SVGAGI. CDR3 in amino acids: CASSSSAEQYF. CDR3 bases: TGTGCCAGCAGTTCTAGCGCCGAGCAGTACTTC.

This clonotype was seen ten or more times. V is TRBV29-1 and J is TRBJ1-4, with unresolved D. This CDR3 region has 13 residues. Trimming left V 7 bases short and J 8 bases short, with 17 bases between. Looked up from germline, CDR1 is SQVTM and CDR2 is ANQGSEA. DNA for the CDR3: TGCAGCGGATACGGAGAAGGGCAAGAAAAACTGTTTTTT. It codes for CSGYGEGQEKLFF.

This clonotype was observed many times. The CDR3 DNA is TGTGCCAGCAGCTTAAAGGGCGGCTACACCTTC. It specifies CASSLKGGYTF. The rearrangement links TRBV7-2 to TRBJ1-2, with D unresolved. Germline CDR1 SGHTA, CDR2 FQGNSA. The V end lost 2 bases, the J end lost 8 bases, and 6 bases lay between the germline ends. The CDR3 is 11 residues long.

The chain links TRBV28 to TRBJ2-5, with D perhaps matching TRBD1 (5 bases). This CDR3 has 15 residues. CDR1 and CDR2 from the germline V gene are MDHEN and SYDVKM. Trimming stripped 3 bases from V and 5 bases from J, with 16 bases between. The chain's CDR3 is CASSFKGVVSETQYF. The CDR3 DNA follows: TGTGCCAGCAGTTTTAAAGGGGTTGTGAGTGAGACCCAGTACTTC.

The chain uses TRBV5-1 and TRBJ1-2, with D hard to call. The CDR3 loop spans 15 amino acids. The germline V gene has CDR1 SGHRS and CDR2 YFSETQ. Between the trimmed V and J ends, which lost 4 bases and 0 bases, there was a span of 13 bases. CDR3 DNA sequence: TGCGCCAGCAGCGCCGCGGACCGATCTAACTATGGCTACACCTTC. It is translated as CASSAADRSNYGYTF. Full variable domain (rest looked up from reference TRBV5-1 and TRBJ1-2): KAGVTQTPRYLIKTRGQQVTLSCSPISGHRSVSWYQQTPGQGLQFLFEYFSETQRNKGNFPGRFSGRQFSNSRSEMNVSTLELGDSALYLCASSAADRSNYGYTFGSGTRLTVV.

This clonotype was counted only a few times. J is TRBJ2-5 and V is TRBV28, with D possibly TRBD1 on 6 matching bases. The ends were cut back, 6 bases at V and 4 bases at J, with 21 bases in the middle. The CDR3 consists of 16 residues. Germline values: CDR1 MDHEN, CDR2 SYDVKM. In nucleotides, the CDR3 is TGTGCCAGCAGCTTGCTGGGGCAACAGGGACGAGAGACCCAGTACTTC. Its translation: CASSLLGQQGRETQYF.

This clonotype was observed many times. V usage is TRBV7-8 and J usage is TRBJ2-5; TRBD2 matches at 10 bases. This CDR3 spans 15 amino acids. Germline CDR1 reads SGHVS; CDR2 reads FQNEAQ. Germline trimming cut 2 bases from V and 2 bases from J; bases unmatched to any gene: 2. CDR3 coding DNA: TGTGCCAGCAGCTTACAGCGGGGGGGTCAAGAGACCCAGTACTTC. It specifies CASSLQRGGQETQYF.

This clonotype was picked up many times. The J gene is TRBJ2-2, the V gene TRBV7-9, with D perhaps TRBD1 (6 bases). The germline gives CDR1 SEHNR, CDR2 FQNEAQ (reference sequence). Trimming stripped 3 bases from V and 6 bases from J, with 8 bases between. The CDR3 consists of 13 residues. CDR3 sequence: CASSFRGPGELFF. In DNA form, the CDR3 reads TGTGCCAGCAGCTTCAGGGGTCCCGGGGAGCTGTTTTTT.

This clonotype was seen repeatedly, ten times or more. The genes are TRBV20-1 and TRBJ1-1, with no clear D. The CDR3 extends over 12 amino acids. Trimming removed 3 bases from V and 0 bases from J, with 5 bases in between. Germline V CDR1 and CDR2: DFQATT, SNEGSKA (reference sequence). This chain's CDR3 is CSASNMNTEAFF. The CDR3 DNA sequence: TGCAGTGCTAGCAACATGAACACTGAAGCTTTCTTT.

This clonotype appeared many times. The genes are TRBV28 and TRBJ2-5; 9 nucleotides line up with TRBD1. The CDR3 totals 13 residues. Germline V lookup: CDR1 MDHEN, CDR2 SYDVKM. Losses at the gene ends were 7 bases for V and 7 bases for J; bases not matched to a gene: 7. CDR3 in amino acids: CASIKGQGGTQYF. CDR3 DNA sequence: TGTGCCAGCATTAAGGGACAGGGAGGGACCCAGTACTTC.

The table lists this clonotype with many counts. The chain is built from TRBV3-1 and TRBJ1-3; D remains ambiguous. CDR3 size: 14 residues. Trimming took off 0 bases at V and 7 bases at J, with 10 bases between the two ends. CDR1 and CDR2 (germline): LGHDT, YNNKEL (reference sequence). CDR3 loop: CASSQEATPNTIYF. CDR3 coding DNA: TGTGCCAGCAGCCAAGAGGCCACCCCGAACACCATATATTTT. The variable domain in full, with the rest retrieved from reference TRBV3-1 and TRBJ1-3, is DTAVSQTPKYLVTQMGNDKSIKCEQNLGHDTMYWYKQDSKKFLKIMFSYNNKELIINETVPNRFSPKSPDKAHLNLHINSLELGDSAVYFCASSQEATPNTIYFGEGSWLTVV.

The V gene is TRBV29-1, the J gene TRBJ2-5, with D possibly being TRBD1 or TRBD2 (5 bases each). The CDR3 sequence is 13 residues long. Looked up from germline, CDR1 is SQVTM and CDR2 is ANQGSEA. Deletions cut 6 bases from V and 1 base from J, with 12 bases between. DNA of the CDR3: TGCAGCGTGGGTCGGGGCGGCCAAGAGACCCAGTACTTC. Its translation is CSVGRGGQETQYF.

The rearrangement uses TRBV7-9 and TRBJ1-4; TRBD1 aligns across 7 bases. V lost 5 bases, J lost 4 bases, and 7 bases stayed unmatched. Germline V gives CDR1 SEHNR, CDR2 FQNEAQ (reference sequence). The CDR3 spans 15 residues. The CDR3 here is CASSPGTDLNEKLFF. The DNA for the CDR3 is TGTGCCAGCAGCCCGGGGACAGACCTTAATGAAAAACTGTTTTTT.

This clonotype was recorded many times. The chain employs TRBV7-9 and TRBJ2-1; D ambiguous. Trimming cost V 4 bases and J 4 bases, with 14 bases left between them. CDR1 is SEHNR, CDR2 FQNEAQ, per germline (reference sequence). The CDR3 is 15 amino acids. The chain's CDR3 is CASSSPGGWYNEQFF. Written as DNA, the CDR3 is TGTGCCAGCAGCTCACCGGGCGGTTGGTACAATGAGCAGTTCTTC.

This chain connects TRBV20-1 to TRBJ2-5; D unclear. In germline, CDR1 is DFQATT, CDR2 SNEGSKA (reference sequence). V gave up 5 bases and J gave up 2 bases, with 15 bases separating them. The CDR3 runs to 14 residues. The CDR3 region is CSAWGENGQETQYF. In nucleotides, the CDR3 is TGCAGTGCTTGGGGTGAAAACGGACAAGAGACCCAGTACTTC.

CDR3 nucleotides: TGTGCCAGCAGCCAGTACCCGCAGGGGCAAAGGGCCGGGGAGCTGTTTTTT. Amino acid sequence: CASSQYPQGQRAGELFF. The V call is TRBV9, the J call TRBJ2-2; possibly TRBD1 for D (6 bases). The CDR3 loop spans 17 amino acids. The germline V gene has CDR1 SGDLS and CDR2 YYNGEE. Trimming stripped 4 bases from V and 6 bases from J, with 22 bases between.

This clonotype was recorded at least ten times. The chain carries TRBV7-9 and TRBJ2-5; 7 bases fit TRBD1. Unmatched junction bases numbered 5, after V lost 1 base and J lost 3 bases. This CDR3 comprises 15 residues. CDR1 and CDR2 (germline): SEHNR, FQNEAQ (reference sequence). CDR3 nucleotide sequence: TGTGCCAGCAGCTTAGATGGGACAGCTGAAGAGACCCAGTACTTC. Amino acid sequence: CASSLDGTAEETQYF.

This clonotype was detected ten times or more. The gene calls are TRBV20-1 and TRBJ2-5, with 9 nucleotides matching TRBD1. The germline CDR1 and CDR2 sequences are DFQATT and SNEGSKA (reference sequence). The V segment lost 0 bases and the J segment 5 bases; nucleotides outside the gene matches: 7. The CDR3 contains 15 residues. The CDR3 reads CSARDLDRGWETQYF. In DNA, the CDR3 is TGCAGTGCTAGAGATCTGGACAGGGGATGGGAGACCCAGTACTTC.

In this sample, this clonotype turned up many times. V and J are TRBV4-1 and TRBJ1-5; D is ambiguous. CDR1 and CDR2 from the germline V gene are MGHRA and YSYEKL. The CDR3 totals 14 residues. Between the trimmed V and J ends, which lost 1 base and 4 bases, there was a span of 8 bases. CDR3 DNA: TGCGCCAGCAGCCAAGCGGCAGGTAATCAGCCCCAGCATTTT. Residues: CASSQAAGNQPQHF.

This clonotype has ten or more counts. This CDR3 reads CASNSNQPQHF. The CDR3, as DNA: TGTGCCAGCAACAGCAATCAGCCCCAGCATTTT. The chain has TRBV28 and TRBJ1-5; no clear D gene. There are 11 residues in the CDR3. V lost 7 bases and J lost 1, with 2 bases in between. Germline assignment: CDR1 MDHEN and CDR2 SYDVKM.

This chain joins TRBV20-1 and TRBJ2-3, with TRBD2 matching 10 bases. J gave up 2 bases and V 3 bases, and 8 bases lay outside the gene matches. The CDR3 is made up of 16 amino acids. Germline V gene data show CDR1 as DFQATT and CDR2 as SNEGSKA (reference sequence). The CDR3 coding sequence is TGCAGTGCTAGGCCCCTAGCGGGGGCTTTCACAGATACGCAGTATTTT. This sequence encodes CSARPLAGAFTDTQYF.

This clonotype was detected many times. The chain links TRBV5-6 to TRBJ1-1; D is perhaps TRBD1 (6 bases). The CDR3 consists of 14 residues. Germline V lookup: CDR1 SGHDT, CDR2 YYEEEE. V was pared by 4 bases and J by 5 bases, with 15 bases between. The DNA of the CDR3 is TGTGCCAGCAGCCCCCGGGACATCGGAACTGAAGCTTTCTTT. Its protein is CASSPRDIGTEAFF. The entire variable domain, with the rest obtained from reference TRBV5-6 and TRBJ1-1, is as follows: DAGVTQSPTHLIKTRGQQVTLRCSPKSGHDTVSWYQQALGQGPQFIFQYYEEEERQRGNFPDRFSGHQFPNYSSELNVNALLLGDSALYLCASSPRDIGTEAFFGQGTRLTVV.

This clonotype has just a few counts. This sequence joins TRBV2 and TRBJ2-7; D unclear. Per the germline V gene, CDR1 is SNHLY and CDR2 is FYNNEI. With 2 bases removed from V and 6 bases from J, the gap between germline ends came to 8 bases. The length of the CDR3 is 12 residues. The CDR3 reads CASSERGLEQYF. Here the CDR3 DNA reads TGTGCCAGCAGTGAAAGAGGTCTCGAGCAGTACTTC.

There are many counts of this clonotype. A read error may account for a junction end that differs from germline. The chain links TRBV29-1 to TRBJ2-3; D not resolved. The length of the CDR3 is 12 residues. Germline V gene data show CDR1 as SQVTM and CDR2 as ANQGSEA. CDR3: CSVEGPGDTQYF. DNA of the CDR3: TGCAGCGTCGAAGGCCCCGGGGATACGCAGTATTTT.

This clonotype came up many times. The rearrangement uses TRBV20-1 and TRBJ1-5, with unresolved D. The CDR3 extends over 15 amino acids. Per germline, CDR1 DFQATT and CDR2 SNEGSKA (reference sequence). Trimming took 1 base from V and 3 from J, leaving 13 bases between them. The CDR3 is CSARVVLGFNQPQHF. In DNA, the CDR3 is TGCAGTGCTAGAGTGGTCCTAGGTTTCAATCAGCCCCAGCATTTT.

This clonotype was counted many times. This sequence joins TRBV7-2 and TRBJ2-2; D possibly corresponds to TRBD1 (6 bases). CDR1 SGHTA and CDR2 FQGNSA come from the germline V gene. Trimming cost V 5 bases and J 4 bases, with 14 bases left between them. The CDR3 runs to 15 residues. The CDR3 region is CASSLDRLSTGELFF. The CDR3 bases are TGTGCCAGCAGCCTCGACAGGCTCTCCACCGGGGAGCTGTTTTTT.

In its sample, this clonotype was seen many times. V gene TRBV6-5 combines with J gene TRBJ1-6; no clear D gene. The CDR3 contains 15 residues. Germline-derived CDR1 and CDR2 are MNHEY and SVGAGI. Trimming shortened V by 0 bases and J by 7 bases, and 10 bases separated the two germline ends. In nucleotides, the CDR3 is TGTGCCAGCAGTTACTCGGAGGTTAGCAATTCACCCCTCCACTTT. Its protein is CASSYSEVSNSPLHF.

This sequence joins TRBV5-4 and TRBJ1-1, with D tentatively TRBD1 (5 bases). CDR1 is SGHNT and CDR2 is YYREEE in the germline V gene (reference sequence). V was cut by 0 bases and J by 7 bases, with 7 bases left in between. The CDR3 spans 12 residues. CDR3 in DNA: TGTGCCAGCAGCTTGGTGGGGGGTGAAGCTTTCTTT. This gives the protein CASSLVGGEAFF.